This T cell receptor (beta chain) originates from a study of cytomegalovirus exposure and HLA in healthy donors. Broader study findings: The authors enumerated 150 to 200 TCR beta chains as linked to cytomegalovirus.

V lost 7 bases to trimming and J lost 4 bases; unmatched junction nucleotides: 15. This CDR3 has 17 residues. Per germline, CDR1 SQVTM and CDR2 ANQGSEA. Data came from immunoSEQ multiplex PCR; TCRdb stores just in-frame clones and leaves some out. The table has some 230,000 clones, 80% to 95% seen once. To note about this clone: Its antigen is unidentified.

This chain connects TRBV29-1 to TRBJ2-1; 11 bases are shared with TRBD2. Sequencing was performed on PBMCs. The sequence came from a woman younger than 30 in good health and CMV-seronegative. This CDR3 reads CSAPRSGSGRVYNEQFF. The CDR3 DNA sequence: TGCAGCGCCCCAAGATCTGGTAGCGGGAGGGTTTACAATGAGCAGTTCTTC.